These 28 T cell receptor beta chains were all obtained from the same sample, sequenced in a study of T cells in localized non-small cell lung cancer. TCRdb keeps only in-frame clones here, not all; method: immunoSEQ multiplex PCR. Among more than 30,000 clones listed, roughly 87% were seen once. The source material was peripheral blood mononuclear cells, sampled before any cancer treatment. The origin of the receptors is a man aged 35 to 70 with stage III lung adenocarcinoma.

V and J are TRBV6-6 and TRBJ2-5; possible D gene TRBD2, 7 bases. The J call may be wrong; the DNA end is better matched by TRBJ2-7. The CDR3 is made up of 13 amino acids. CDR1 MNHNY and CDR2 SVGAGI come from the germline V gene (reference sequence). CDR3 region: CASSQGGDYEQYF. CDR3 nucleotide sequence: TGTGCCAGCAGCCAAGGGGGGGACTACGAGCAGTACTTC.

The chain uses TRBV29-1 and TRBJ1-1, with D perhaps matching TRBD1 (5 bases). The CDR3 has 11 amino acids. The V end was cut by 5 bases, the J end by 2 bases, with 6 bases between. Germline V gene lookup returns CDR1 SQVTM and CDR2 ANQGSEA. This CDR3 reads CSVQGNTEAFF. The CDR3 bases are TGCAGCGTTCAGGGAAACACTGAAGCTTTCTTT.

This clone was seen a single time. The chain carries TRBV5-6 and TRBJ1-1; D gene uncertain. The germline V gene has CDR1 SGHDT and CDR2 YYEEEE. This CDR3 contains 13 residues. Trimming pared 1 base from V and 1 base from J, leaving 5 bases between. The CDR3 spells CASSLWQNTEAFF. The CDR3 nucleotides are TGTGCCAGCAGCTTGTGGCAGAACACTGAAGCTTTCTTT.

V and J are TRBV10-1 and TRBJ1-5; possible D gene TRBD1, 6 bases. The length of the CDR3 is 18 residues. CDR1 and CDR2 from the germline V gene are WNHNN and SYGVQD (reference sequence). V gave up 7 bases and J gave up 3 bases, with 25 bases separating them. CDR3 DNA: TGCGCCAGCATTAGTGAGTCCGGCCAGAAGGGGGACAATCAGCCCCAGCATTTT. Protein sequence: CASISESGQKGDNQPQHF.

In nucleotides, the CDR3 is TGTGCCAGCAGCTTAGTAACAGCCAGCGGCTACACCTTC. Translating gives CASSLVTASGYTF. This chain uses TRBV11-3 with TRBJ1-2; D gene uncertain. V dropped 1 base and J dropped 8 bases, with 11 bases sitting between them. Germline lookup yields CDR1 SGHNT and CDR2 YENEEA. The CDR3 loop spans 13 amino acids.

V is TRBV6-5 and J is TRBJ1-1; D possibly corresponds to TRBD1 (5 bases). Per the germline V gene, CDR1 is MNHEY and CDR2 is SVGAGI. This CDR3 has 15 residues. Trimming shortened V by 3 bases and J by 1 base, and 12 bases separated the two germline ends. CDR3 DNA sequence: TGTGCCAGCAGTTATTTCAGGGTCCCGAACACTGAAGCTTTCTTT. Translated, it gives CASSYFRVPNTEAFF.

As DNA, the CDR3 is TGTGCCAGCAGCTTTTATCCACCAGGGTTCGCGACCGGGGAGCTGTTTTTT. Its protein is CASSFYPPGFATGELFF. The chain links TRBV7-2 to TRBJ2-2; D possibly corresponds to TRBD1 (5 bases). Germline-derived CDR1 and CDR2 are SGHTA and FQGNSA. The CDR3 sequence is 17 residues long. The V gene lost 3 bases and the J gene lost 5 bases, with 19 bases spanning the gap.

This clone was picked up one time. The V gene is TRBV19, the J gene TRBJ1-3; no definite D call. The germline gives CDR1 LNHDA, CDR2 SQIVND (reference sequence). The CDR3 is 16 residues long. V shed 3 bases and J shed 0 bases, with 12 bases lying between them. DNA for the CDR3: TGTGCCAGTAGTATCTTGACTCGAACCTCTGGAAACACCATATATTTT. Protein product: CASSILTRTSGNTIYF.

As regards this clone: At one end the junction does not follow the germline gene, possibly because of a read error. V is TRBV12-5 and J is TRBJ1-1, with D possibly TRBD1 on 6 matching bases. The CDR3 spans 13 residues. CDR1 and CDR2 (germline): LGHNT, FRNRAP. Written as DNA, the CDR3 is TGTGCTAGTGGTTTGGACTCATACGGACAGTCCCAATTT. It is translated as CASGLDSYGQSQF.

This chain uses TRBV7-3 with TRBJ1-5, with TRBD1 matching over 7 bases. The CDR3 has 17 amino acids. From germline, CDR1 is SGHTA and CDR2 FQGTGA. The trim removed 3 bases at V and 4 bases at J, leaving 12 bases unmatched. CDR3 in amino acids: CASSFQGGRPLNQPQHF. The CDR3 bases are TGTGCCAGCAGCTTCCAGGGGGGACGACCTCTAAATCAGCCCCAGCATTTT.

The CDR3 sequence is CASRTSGNTIYF. Written as DNA, the CDR3 is TGTGCCAGCAGAACCTCTGGAAACACCATATATTTT. The V and J genes are TRBV28 and TRBJ1-3; D call uncertain. V was pared by 6 bases and J by 0 bases, with 3 bases between. Germline V gene data show CDR1 as MDHEN and CDR2 as SYDVKM. The CDR3 is made up of 12 amino acids.

The J gene is TRBJ1-3, the V gene TRBV10-3, with D tentatively TRBD1 (5 bases). The V end lost 10 bases, the J end lost 2 bases, and 12 bases lay between the germline ends. The CDR3 spans 13 residues. Germline assignment: CDR1 ENHRY and CDR2 SYGVKD. The CDR3 DNA is TGTGCCAGTATCCAGGGAGCTGGAAACACCATATATTTT. Amino acid sequence: CASIQGAGNTIYF.

This clone was observed once. The chain has TRBV5-5 and TRBJ1-2, with 7 bases that match TRBD1. Germline CDR1 and CDR2: SGHKS and YYEKEE (reference sequence). Germline trimming cut 1 base from V and 2 bases from J; bases unmatched to any gene: 8. The CDR3 extends over 16 amino acids. This chain's CDR3 is CASSLYSDRRNYGYTF. The CDR3 nucleotides read TGTGCCAGCAGCTTGTACTCGGACAGGAGAAACTATGGCTACACCTTC. The full variable domain, rest sourced from reference TRBV5-5 and TRBJ1-2, is DAGVTQSPTHLIKTRGQQVTLRCSPISGHKSVSWYQQVLGQGPQFIFQYYEKEERGRGNFPDRFSARQFPNYSSELNVNALLLGDSALYLCASSLYSDRRNYGYTFGSGTRLTVV.

The chain recombines TRBV7-8 with TRBJ1-1; D unresolved. The ends were cut back, 1 base at V and 6 bases at J, with 15 bases in the middle. CDR3 length: 15 residues. Germline-derived CDR1 and CDR2 are SGHVS and FQNEAQ. The CDR3 sequence is CASSLESLGFAEAFF. The CDR3 nucleotides read TGTGCCAGCAGCTTAGAGTCGCTGGGGTTTGCTGAAGCTTTCTTT.

This clone showed up just a few times. The V gene is TRBV5-1, the J gene TRBJ1-1; TRBD1 is a possible D gene (6 bases). Germline V gene data show CDR1 as SGHRS and CDR2 as YFSETQ. V lost 4 bases to trimming and J lost 8 bases, with 15 bases between them. This CDR3 contains 13 residues. As DNA, the CDR3 is TGCGCCAGCAGCCCTGGACTCGACAGGGAAGCTTTCTTT. It is translated as CASSPGLDREAFF.

In nucleotides, the CDR3 is TGTGCCAGCAGTGACCAGAGCGGGGGCACAGATACGCAGTATTTT. This codes for CASSDQSGGTDTQYF. The chain is built from TRBV6-4 and TRBJ2-3, with 7 bases fitting TRBD2. The germline gives CDR1 MRHNA, CDR2 SNTAGT. The CDR3 contains 15 residues. J was trimmed by 1 base and V by 2 bases; bases with no gene match: 3.

The chain joins TRBV19 to TRBJ1-2; D perhaps matches TRBD1 (5 bases). The CDR3 covers 17 residues. The germline V gene encodes CDR1 LNHDA and CDR2 SQIVND (reference sequence). V lost 6 bases and J lost 0, with 20 bases in between. Here the CDR3 DNA reads TGTGCCAGTAGCGGGACCGCCGTGCTGGCGACTAACTATGGCTACACCTTC. Amino acid sequence: CASSGTAVLATNYGYTF.

The chain recombines TRBV27 with TRBJ1-4, with 11 bases lining up with TRBD1. This CDR3 comprises 14 residues. CDR1 is MNHEY, CDR2 SMNVEV, per germline (reference sequence). V shed 4 bases and J 7 bases; nucleotides not matched to a gene: 2. The CDR3 loop is CASSWTGGGEKLFF. CDR3 sequence (DNA): TGTGCCAGCAGTTGGACAGGGGGCGGTGAAAAACTGTTTTTT.

J is TRBJ2-7 and V is TRBV7-9; 9 bases fit TRBD1. Germline CDR1 reads SEHNR; CDR2 reads FQNEAQ (reference sequence). Trimming cost V 5 bases and J 6 bases; bases outside gene matches: 14. This CDR3 is built from 16 residues. The CDR3 DNA reads TGTGCCAGCAGCCGCATGCGGACAGGGGTGGAACCCGAGCAGTACTTC. The encoded protein is CASSRMRTGVEPEQYF.

This chain joins TRBV28 and TRBJ1-5; D gene ambiguous. The ends were cut back, 3 bases at V and 11 bases at J, with 8 bases in the middle. The CDR3 has 11 residues. Germline V lookup: CDR1 MDHEN, CDR2 SYDVKM. The CDR3 loop is CASSFGSSQHF. CDR3 in DNA: TGTGCCAGCAGTTTTGGAAGTTCCCAGCATTTT.

The chain combines TRBV7-9 with TRBJ2-7; D is possibly TRBD1 (7 bases). Between the trimmed V and J ends, which lost 4 bases and 0 bases, there was a span of 16 bases. This CDR3 is 16 amino acids long. Germline CDR1 reads SEHNR; CDR2 reads FQNEAQ (reference sequence). The CDR3 spells CASSSQGGGVSYEQYF. For the CDR3, the DNA is TGTGCCAGCAGCTCCCAGGGGGGCGGGGTCTCCTACGAGCAGTACTTC.

The chain joins TRBV10-2 to TRBJ1-1; 9 bases are a match to TRBD1. The CDR3 sequence is 15 residues long. Looked up from germline, CDR1 is WSHSY and CDR2 is SAAADI. Trimming removed 8 bases from V and 0 bases from J; junction bases left unmatched: 7. The CDR3 sequence is CASGGTGNMNTEAFF. In nucleotides, the CDR3 is TGCGCCAGCGGGGGGACAGGGAACATGAACACTGAAGCTTTCTTT.

V usage is TRBV2 and J usage is TRBJ1-1; unclear D gene. Per germline, CDR1 SNHLY and CDR2 FYNNEI. Trimming removed 6 bases from V and 4 bases from J, with 12 bases in between. The length of the CDR3 is 13 residues. The CDR3 here is CASRPDPPTEAFF. The CDR3 bases are TGTGCCAGCAGGCCGGATCCGCCCACTGAAGCTTTCTTT.

This chain links TRBV5-8 with TRBJ1-6; D is possibly TRBD1 (6 bases). Germline-derived CDR1 and CDR2 are SGHTS and YDEGEE. Trimming left V 2 bases short and J 10 bases short, with 22 bases between. The CDR3 consists of 17 residues. The CDR3 DNA reads TGTGCCAGCAGCTTATTTATTGGAGGAGGGGGAAACTCACCCCTCCACTTT. The encoded protein is CASSLFIGGGGNSPLHF.

V and J are TRBV18 and TRBJ1-6; D gene ambiguous. Trimming pared 3 bases from V and 13 bases from J, leaving 22 bases between. Germline CDR1 is KGHSH and CDR2 is LQKENI. The CDR3 totals 16 residues. The CDR3 coding sequence is TGTGCCAGCTCACCGGACGCAGGCCCCTTCGGAGGTCCCCTCCACTTT. Encoded protein: CASSPDAGPFGGPLHF.

The genes are TRBV25-1 and TRBJ2-7, with D tentatively TRBD1 (6 bases). The CDR3 is made up of 12 amino acids. The V gene lost 5 bases and the J gene lost 3 bases, with 8 bases spanning the gap. CDR1 is MGHDK and CDR2 is SYGVNS in the germline V gene. The DNA for the CDR3 is TGTGCCAGCAGTACACAGGGCTACGAGCAGTACTTC. Its protein product is CASSTQGYEQYF.

The rearrangement joins TRBV28 to TRBJ2-6; D ambiguous. CDR1 MDHEN and CDR2 SYDVKM come from the germline V gene. This CDR3 is 15 amino acids long. Trimming cost V 2 bases and J 4 bases, with 9 bases left between them. CDR3 coding DNA: TGTGCCAGCAGTTTAACAGCCTTAGGGGCCAACGTCCTGACTTTC. This gives the protein CASSLTALGANVLTF.

The chain uses TRBV5-1 and TRBJ2-5, with 10 bases that match TRBD2. The CDR3 contains 15 residues. V shed 3 bases, J shed 4 bases, and the junction held 6 bases outside the gene matches. Germline V lookup: CDR1 SGHRS, CDR2 YFSETQ. The CDR3 region has the DNA TGCGCCAGCAGCTCCGGACTAGCGGACCGAGAGACCCAGTACTTC. Residues: CASSSGLADRETQYF.